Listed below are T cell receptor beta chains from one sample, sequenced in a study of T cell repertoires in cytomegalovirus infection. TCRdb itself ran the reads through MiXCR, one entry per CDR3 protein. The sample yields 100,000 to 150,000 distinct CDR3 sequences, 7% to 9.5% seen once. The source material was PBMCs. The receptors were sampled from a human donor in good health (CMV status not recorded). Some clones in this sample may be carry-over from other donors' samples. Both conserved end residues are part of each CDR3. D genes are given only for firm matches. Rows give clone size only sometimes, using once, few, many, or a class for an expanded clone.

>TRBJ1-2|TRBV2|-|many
CASSEALRQIYGYTF
TGTGCCAGCAGTGAAGCGCTTCGACAGATCTATGGCTACACCTTC
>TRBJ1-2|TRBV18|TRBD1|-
CASSPGQDHGYTF
TGTGCCAGCTCTCCTGGACAGGACCATGGCTACACCTTC
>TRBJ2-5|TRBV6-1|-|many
CASGSPPETQYF
TGTGCCAGCGGGTCCCCCCCGGAGACCCAGTACTTC
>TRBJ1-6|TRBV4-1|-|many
CASSQESHGDSPLHF
TGCGCCAGCAGCCAAGAGAGCCACGGGGATTCACCCCTCCACTTT
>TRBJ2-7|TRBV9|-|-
CASSSSSGSVEQYF
TGTGCCAGCAGCTCCTCCTCCGGTTCCGTGGAGCAGTACTTC
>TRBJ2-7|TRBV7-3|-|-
CASSLETRAEQYF
TGTGCCAGCAGCTTAGAGACACGGGCCGAGCAGTACTTC
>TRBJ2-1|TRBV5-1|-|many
CASRIGLAGNNEQFF
TGCGCCAGCAGGATCGGGTTGGCGGGGAACAATGAGCAGTTCTTC
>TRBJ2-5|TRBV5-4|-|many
CASSLEVQETQYF
TGTGCCAGCAGCTTGGAGGTTCAAGAGACCCAGTACTTC
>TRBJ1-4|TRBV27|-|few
CASSFIAQTNEKLFF
TGTGCCAGCAGCTTCATAGCGCAAACTAATGAAAAACTGTTTTTT
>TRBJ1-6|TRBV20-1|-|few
CSASPPGVSYNSPLHF
TGCAGTGCTAGCCCCCCGGGGGTGTCCTATAATTCACCCCTCCACTTT
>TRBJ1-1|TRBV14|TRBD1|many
CASRQGLNTEAFF
TGTGCCAGCCGACAGGGGCTGAACACTGAAGCTTTCTTT
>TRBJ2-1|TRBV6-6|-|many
CASIPQRGSYNEQFF
TGTGCCAGCATACCCCAGCGTGGCTCCTACAATGAGCAGTTCTTC
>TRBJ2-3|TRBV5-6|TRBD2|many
CASSLELAGLNTQYF
TGTGCCAGCAGCTTGGAGCTAGCGGGGCTGAATACGCAGTATTTT
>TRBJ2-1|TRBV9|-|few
CASSVWGYNEQFF
TGTGCCAGCAGCGTCTGGGGATACAATGAGCAGTTCTTC
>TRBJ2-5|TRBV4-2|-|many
CASSPNVGMRETQYF
TGTGCCAGCAGCCCGAACGTGGGTATGAGAGAGACCCAGTACTTC
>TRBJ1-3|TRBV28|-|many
CASSLMTRGSGNTIYF
TGTGCCAGCAGTCTAATGACCCGGGGCTCTGGAAACACCATATATTTT
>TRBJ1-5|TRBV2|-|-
CASSEKRNSNQPQHF
TGTGCCAGCAGTGAAAAACGGAATAGCAATCAGCCCCAGCATTTT
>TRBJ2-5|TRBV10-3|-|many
CATTDFQETQYF
TGTGCCACTACGGATTTCCAAGAGACCCAGTACTTC
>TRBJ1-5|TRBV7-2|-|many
CASSSQGPPPQHF
TGTGCCAGCAGCTCTCAAGGGCCTCCACCCCAGCATTTT
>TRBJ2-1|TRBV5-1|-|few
CASSVRGSVNSYNEQFF
TGCGCCAGCAGCGTACGGGGATCGGTTAATTCCTACAATGAGCAGTTCTTC
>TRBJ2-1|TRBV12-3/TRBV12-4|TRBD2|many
CASSLRLAEYNEQFF
TGTGCCAGCAGTTTGCGACTAGCGGAATACAATGAGCAGTTCTTC
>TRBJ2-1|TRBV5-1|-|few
CASSLEGSHYNEQFF
TGCGCCAGCAGCTTGGAAGGCAGTCATTACAATGAGCAGTTCTTC
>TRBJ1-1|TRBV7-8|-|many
CASSPSYTSVEAFF
TGTGCCAGCAGCCCAAGCTATACCTCAGTTGAAGCTTTCTTT
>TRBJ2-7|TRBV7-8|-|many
CASSLVRGPYEQYF
TGTGCCAGCAGCTTAGTCCGGGGGCCCTACGAGCAGTACTTC
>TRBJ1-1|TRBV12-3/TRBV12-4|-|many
CASGSGEAFF
TGTGCCAGCGGGTCGGGGGAAGCTTTCTTT
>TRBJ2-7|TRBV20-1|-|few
CSADQGGSSYEQYF
TGCAGTGCCGACCAAGGGGGTAGCTCCTACGAGCAGTACTTC
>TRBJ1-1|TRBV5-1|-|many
CASSLDWGRDTEAFF
TGCGCCAGCAGCTTGGACTGGGGCCGGGACACTGAAGCTTTCTTT
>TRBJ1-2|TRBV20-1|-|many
CSASRGSTRGYTF
TGCAGTGCTTCTCGAGGAAGTACGCGCGGCTACACCTTC
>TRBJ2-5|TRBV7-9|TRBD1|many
CASSTDRGSQYF
TGTGCCAGCAGCACGGACAGGGGGAGCCAGTACTTC
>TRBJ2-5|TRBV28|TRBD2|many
CASIASGGIETQYF
TGTGCCAGCATCGCTAGCGGGGGGATAGAGACCCAGTACTTC
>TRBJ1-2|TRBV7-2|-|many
CASSIGHNYGYTF
TGTGCCAGCAGTATCGGACATAACTATGGCTACACCTTC
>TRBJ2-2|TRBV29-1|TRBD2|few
CSVGAGVDVGELFF
TGCAGCGTTGGAGCGGGGGTGGATGTCGGGGAGCTGTTTTTT
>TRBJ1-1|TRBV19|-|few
CASSMPGGEAFF
TGTGCCAGTAGTATGCCGGGGGGTGAAGCTTTCTTT
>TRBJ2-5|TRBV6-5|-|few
CASSYYYREEETQYF
TGTGCCAGCAGTTACTATTACAGGGAGGAAGAGACCCAGTACTTC
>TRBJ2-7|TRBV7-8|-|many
CASSLDSGSYEQYF
TGTGCCAGCAGCTTAGACAGCGGCTCGTACGAGCAGTACTTC
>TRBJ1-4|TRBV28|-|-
CASRRWGNSNGKLFF
TGTGCCAGCAGGAGATGGGGCAACAGTAATGGAAAACTGTTTTTT
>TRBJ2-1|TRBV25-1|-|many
CASSEYGRNIEQFF
TGTGCCAGCAGTGAATACGGACGGAACATTGAGCAGTTCTTC
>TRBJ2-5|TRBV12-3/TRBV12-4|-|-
CASSLPLGETQYF
TGTGCCAGCAGTTTACCTCTCGGAGAGACCCAGTACTTC
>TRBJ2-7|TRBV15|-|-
CATSKGLSYEQYF
TGTGCCACCAGCAAGGGACTCTCCTACGAGCAGTACTTC
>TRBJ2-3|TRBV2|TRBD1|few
CASRYQQGVTDTQYF
TGTGCCAGCAGGTACCAACAGGGGGTCACAGATACGCAGTATTTT
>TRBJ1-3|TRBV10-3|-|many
CATTTDTGRVSSGNTIYF
TGTGCCACCACGACGGACACAGGGAGGGTTAGTTCTGGAAACACCATATATTTT
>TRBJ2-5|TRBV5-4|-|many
CASSFGPQGLQETQYF
TGTGCCAGCAGCTTCGGTCCACAGGGACTCCAAGAGACCCAGTACTTC
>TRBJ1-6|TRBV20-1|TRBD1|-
CSARQTGKSYNSPLHF
TGCAGTGCTAGACAGACAGGGAAAAGTTATAATTCACCCCTCCACTTT
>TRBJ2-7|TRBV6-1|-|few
CASSEPARGYYEQYF
TGTGCCAGCAGTGAACCGGCCAGGGGATACTACGAGCAGTACTTC
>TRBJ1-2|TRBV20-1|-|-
CSAYRPVGYTF
TGCAGTGCTTACCGACCGGTGGGGTACACCTTC
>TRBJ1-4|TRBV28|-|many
CASSPSGMQEEKLFF
TGTGCCAGCAGTCCTTCAGGGATGCAGGAAGAAAAACTGTTTTTT
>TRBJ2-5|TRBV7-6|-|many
CASSPTSPETQYF
TGTGCCAGCAGCCCGACATCCCCGGAGACCCAGTACTTC
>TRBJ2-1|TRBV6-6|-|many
CASSYSSNEQFF
TGTGCCAGCAGTTACTCGTCAAATGAGCAGTTCTTC
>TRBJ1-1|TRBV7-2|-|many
CASIQAVARTEAFF
TGTGCCAGCATCCAAGCAGTGGCCCGCACTGAAGCTTTCTTT
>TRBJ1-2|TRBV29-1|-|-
CSVPTPANYGYTF
TGCAGCGTACCGACGCCGGCGAACTATGGCTACACCTTC
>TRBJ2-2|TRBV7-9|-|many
CASSQDTNTGELFF
TGTGCCAGCAGCCAAGACACAAACACCGGGGAGCTGTTTTTT
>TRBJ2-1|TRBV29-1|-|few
CSVEDRTGNPNEQFF
TGCAGCGTTGAAGATAGAACAGGGAACCCCAATGAGCAGTTCTTC
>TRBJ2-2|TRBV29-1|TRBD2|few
CSVGSPGLAAGELFF
TGCAGCGTTGGCTCCCCGGGACTAGCGGCCGGGGAGCTGTTTTTT
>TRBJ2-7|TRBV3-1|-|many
CASSQHPDSSYEQYF
TGTGCCAGCAGCCAACACCCGGACAGCTCCTACGAGCAGTACTTC